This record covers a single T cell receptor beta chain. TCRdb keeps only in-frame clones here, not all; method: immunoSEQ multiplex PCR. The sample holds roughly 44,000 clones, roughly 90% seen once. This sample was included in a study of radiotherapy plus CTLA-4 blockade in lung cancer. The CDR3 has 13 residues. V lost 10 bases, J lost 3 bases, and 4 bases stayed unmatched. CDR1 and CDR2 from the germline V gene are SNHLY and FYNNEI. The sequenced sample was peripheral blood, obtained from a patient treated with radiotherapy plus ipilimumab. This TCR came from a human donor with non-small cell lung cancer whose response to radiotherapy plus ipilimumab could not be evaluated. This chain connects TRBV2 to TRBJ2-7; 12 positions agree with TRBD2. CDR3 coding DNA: TGTGCCATCCGACTAGCGGGAGACTACGAGCAGTACTTC. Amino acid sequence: CAIRLAGDYEQYF.